These 25 T cell receptor beta chains originate from one sample sequenced in a study of blood T cell repertoires in COVID-19. The method was immunoSEQ multiplex PCR; TCRdb's version includes in-frame clones alone and lacks a portion of them. The sample holds 75,000 to 90,000 clones, about 84% seen once. Material: peripheral blood. These TCRs come from a man aged 45-65 years with active COVID-19.

This clone was counted a single time. V gene TRBV10-1 combines with J gene TRBJ2-3, with 12 nucleotides matching TRBD2. After removal of 1 base from V and 2 bases from J, the junction contained 4 bases not matched to a gene. CDR1 WNHNN and CDR2 SYGVQD come from the germline V gene (reference sequence). The length of the CDR3 is 17 residues. The CDR3 loop reads CASSEWTSGDTTDTQYF. CDR3 nucleotides: TGCGCCAGCAGTGAGTGGACTAGCGGGGACACCACAGATACGCAGTATTTT.

The J gene is TRBJ1-1, the V gene TRBV14, with TRBD1 matching 7 bases. Trimming took 0 bases from V and 4 from J; bases not matched to a gene: 5. CDR1 and CDR2 from the germline V gene are SGHDN and FVKESK. This CDR3 spans 15 amino acids. In nucleotides, the CDR3 is TGTGCCAGCAGCCAAGAAACAGGGGCGAGCACTGAAGCTTTCTTT. It yields the protein CASSQETGASTEAFF.

The CDR3 DNA reads TGTGCCAGCAGCCAGCGGGGGGCCACCTACAATGAGCAGTTCTTC. This translates into CASSQRGATYNEQFF. The V and J genes are TRBV6-4 and TRBJ2-1; 9 bases fit TRBD2. Looked up from germline, CDR1 is MRHNA and CDR2 is SNTAGT. V was clipped by 6 bases and J by 2 bases; unmatched bases: 5. This CDR3 has 15 residues.

This chain joins TRBV27 and TRBJ2-1; TRBD1 matches at 8 bases. With V trimmed by 5 bases and J by 7 bases, 13 bases remained unmatched. Germline CDR1 reads MNHEY; CDR2 reads SMNVEV (reference sequence). The CDR3 consists of 16 residues. The CDR3 here is CASSLYDRGSENEQFF. The CDR3 DNA is TGTGCCAGCAGTCTTTACGACAGGGGCTCTGAGAATGAGCAGTTCTTC.

The chain couples TRBV27 to TRBJ2-7; perhaps TRBD2 as D (6 bases). The CDR3 extends over 16 amino acids. Germline lookup yields CDR1 MNHEY and CDR2 SMNVEV (reference sequence). The V gene lost 3 bases and the J gene lost 3 bases, with 18 bases spanning the gap. CDR3 protein: CASSLPGWGENYEQYF. Written as DNA, the CDR3 is TGTGCCAGCAGTTTGCCCGGGTGGGGGGAGAACTACGAGCAGTACTTC.

The chain employs TRBV4-3 and TRBJ1-2, with 7 bases fitting TRBD1. Germline CDR1 reads LGHNA; CDR2 reads YSLEER. The CDR3 is 14 residues long. V trimming: 4 bases; J trimming: 6 bases; junction bases outside the gene matches: 8. The CDR3 sequence is CASSLSLDRDGYTF. Here the CDR3 DNA reads TGCGCCAGCAGCCTTTCTCTTGACAGGGATGGCTACACCTTC.

The chain employs TRBV28 and TRBJ1-2; a weak D match, TRBD1 (6 bases). Germline values: CDR1 MDHEN, CDR2 SYDVKM. The CDR3 covers 15 residues. V lost 5 bases, J lost 1 base, and 14 bases lay in between. The CDR3 region is CASSAQGFFNYGYTF. CDR3 nucleotide sequence: TGTGCCAGCAGTGCCCAGGGGTTTTTTAACTATGGCTACACCTTC.

CDR3 in amino acids: CASSQDGWPAPEAFF. The CDR3 region has the DNA TGTGCCAGCAGCCAAGACGGGTGGCCCGCGCCTGAAGCTTTCTTT. This rearrangement joins TRBV4-2 to TRBJ1-1; D is uncertain. Germline assignment: CDR1 LGHNA and CDR2 YNFKEQ. V lost 0 bases and J 6 bases, leaving 14 bases between the germline ends. This CDR3 has 15 residues.

The CDR3 reads CASSPSQTRNTGELFF. In DNA form, the CDR3 reads TGTGCCAGCTCACCATCCCAGACAAGGAACACCGGGGAGCTGTTTTTT. The chain uses TRBV18 and TRBJ2-2, with unresolved D. Germline-derived CDR1 and CDR2 are KGHSH and LQKENI. V was clipped by 2 bases and J by 1 base, with 11 bases between them. This CDR3 is built from 16 residues.

The V call is TRBV12-5, the J call TRBJ2-4, with D perhaps TRBD2 (6 bases). Germline V CDR1 and CDR2: LGHNT, FRNRAP. Trimming removed 4 bases at V and 8 bases at J, with 18 bases between. CDR3 length equals 15 residues. The DNA of the CDR3 is TGTGCTAGTGGTTCCGGGACCCTGGGGGACTACATTCAGTACTTC. Translation gives CASGSGTLGDYIQYF.

This clone appeared a single time. V usage is TRBV19 and J usage is TRBJ2-5; TRBD1 is a possible D gene (5 bases). Germline CDR1 and CDR2: LNHDA and SQIVND (reference sequence). With 3 bases removed from V and 5 bases from J, the gap between germline ends came to 10 bases. CDR3 length: 13 residues. The CDR3 bases are TGTGCCAGTAGTATCAGGGTTGCTGAGACCCAGTACTTC. It specifies CASSIRVAETQYF.

As DNA, the CDR3 is TGTGCCAGCAGCTCAACTCAGACAGGCTCCTCTGGAAACACCATATATTTT. Its protein is CASSSTQTGSSGNTIYF. This chain uses TRBV7-9 with TRBJ1-3, with D tentatively TRBD1 (6 bases). Germline lookup yields CDR1 SEHNR and CDR2 FQNEAQ (reference sequence). CDR3 length: 17 residues. V was cut by 4 bases and J by 0 bases, with 16 bases left in between.

J is TRBJ1-1 and V is TRBV12-3 or TRBV12-4; no reliable D call. CDR3 length: 13 residues. Trimming cost V 0 bases and J 1 base, with 3 bases left between them. DNA of the CDR3: TGTGCCAGCAGTTTAGCGCGGAACACTGAAGCTTTCTTT. As protein: CASSLARNTEAFF.

The chain has TRBV2 and TRBJ2-6, with 8 bases lining up with TRBD1. Per germline, CDR1 SNHLY and CDR2 FYNNEI. V lost 6 bases, J lost 0 bases, and 10 bases stayed unmatched. This CDR3 has 18 amino acids. In DNA, the CDR3 is TGTGCCAGCAGCCGGGGGAGACAGGGGATCTCTGGGGCCAACGTCCTGACTTTC. Its translation: CASSRGRQGISGANVLTF.

Written as DNA, the CDR3 is TGTGCCAGCAGTCCGTCAGCGGGGAGCTCCTACAATGAGCAGTTCTTC. Its protein is CASSPSAGSSYNEQFF. The chain combines TRBV27 with TRBJ2-1, with 7 bases fitting TRBD2. The length of the CDR3 is 16 residues. From germline, CDR1 is MNHEY and CDR2 SMNVEV (reference sequence). The V and J ends lost 5 bases and 0 bases, in that order; junction bases with no gene match: 7.

The chain combines TRBV30 with TRBJ1-1; D is unclear. Trimming left V 3 bases short and J 0 bases short, with 11 bases between. The CDR3 spans 14 residues. The germline CDR1 and CDR2 sequences are GTSNPN and SVGIG (reference sequence). In DNA form, the CDR3 reads TGTGCCTGGAGCCGGTGGTCCTTGAACACTGAAGCTTTCTTT. Translation: CAWSRWSLNTEAFF.

Concerning this clone itself: Within the sample, other DNA sequences also encode this same CDR3. This rearrangement joins TRBV6-5 to TRBJ1-1; 8 bases map to TRBD1. The germline V gene has CDR1 MNHEY and CDR2 SVGAGI. Trimming took 2 bases from V and 5 from J; bases not matched to a gene: 1. The CDR3 has 13 amino acids. The CDR3 here is CASSYRQGTEAFF. CDR3 DNA sequence: TGTGCCAGCAGTTACCGACAGGGGACTGAAGCTTTCTTT.

This clone was seen a few times. The chain couples TRBV5-6 to TRBJ2-7, with a weak D call TRBD1 (6 bases). Trimming removed 3 bases at V and 3 bases at J, with 10 bases between. CDR1 SGHDT and CDR2 YYEEEE come from the germline V gene. The CDR3 loop spans 13 amino acids. The CDR3 DNA reads as TGTGCCAGCAGCTCCGACAGGCACTACGAGCAGTACTTC. It codes for CASSSDRHYEQYF.

This clone was seen only once. The genes are TRBV6-5 and TRBJ2-3, with 10 bases matching TRBD2. The CDR3 loop spans 14 amino acids. The ends lost 6 bases at V and 3 bases at J; junction bases unmatched: 3. Germline V lookup: CDR1 MNHEY, CDR2 SVGAGI. This chain's CDR3 is CASRPSGSTDTQYF. In nucleotides, the CDR3 is TGTGCCAGCAGGCCTAGCGGGAGTACAGATACGCAGTATTTT.

V gene TRBV7-9 combines with J gene TRBJ2-2; D is possibly TRBD1 (6 bases). This CDR3 has 11 residues. Germline-derived CDR1 and CDR2 are SEHNR and FQNEAQ (reference sequence). As DNA, the CDR3 is TGTGCAGGACAGTACACCGGGGAGCTGTTTTTT. Amino acid sequence: CAGQYTGELFF.

The rearrangement joins TRBV28 to TRBJ2-2, with D tentatively TRBD1 (6 bases). The V end was cut by 7 bases, the J end by 6 bases, with 15 bases between. The germline CDR1 and CDR2 sequences are MDHEN and SYDVKM. This CDR3 region has 14 residues. CDR3 loop: CASNKQGPAGELFF. Here the CDR3 DNA reads TGTGCCAGCAACAAACAGGGTCCGGCCGGGGAGCTGTTTTTT.

V and J are TRBV19 and TRBJ2-7; D is perhaps TRBD1 (5 bases). The CDR3 sequence is 14 residues long. Trimming removed 1 base at V and 6 bases at J, with 13 bases between. Per the germline V gene, CDR1 is LNHDA and CDR2 is SQIVND (reference sequence). The CDR3 reads CASSIGQGSGEQYF. The DNA of the CDR3 is TGTGCCAGTAGTATAGGCCAGGGTTCAGGCGAGCAGTACTTC.

The chain uses TRBV28 and TRBJ1-1; no clear D. Looked up from germline, CDR1 is MDHEN and CDR2 is SYDVKM. This CDR3 comprises 14 residues. Trimming cost V 3 bases and J 3 bases, with 11 bases left between them. In DNA, the CDR3 is TGTGCCAGCAGTTTGACGGGCGGGTACACTGAAGCTTTCTTT. Protein product: CASSLTGGYTEAFF.

The J gene is TRBJ2-2, the V gene TRBV3-1 (or the pseudogene TRBV3-2); D may be TRBD2 (5 bases). The CDR3 loop spans 13 amino acids. V lost 5 bases and J lost 6, with 10 bases in between. From germline, CDR1 is LGHDT and CDR2 YNNKEL (reference sequence). This CDR3 reads CASSFYGAGELFF. DNA for the CDR3: TGTGCCAGCAGCTTTTACGGGGCCGGGGAGCTGTTTTTT.

The J gene is TRBJ1-5, the V gene TRBV28, with D perhaps matching TRBD1 (6 bases). V shed 2 bases and J shed 6 bases, with 14 bases lying between them. The CDR3 runs 15 residues. Per germline, CDR1 MDHEN and CDR2 SYDVKM. The CDR3 nucleotides are TGTGCCAGCAGTTTAAATTGGGGGGGCGGTCAGCCCCAGCATTTT. Translation gives CASSLNWGGGQPQHF.